The 16 T cell receptor beta chains presented below share a single source sample, sequenced in a study of cytomegalovirus exposure and HLA in healthy donors. Researchers ran the PCR with 60 Vbeta and 13 Jbeta primers. The data were produced by immunoSEQ multiplex PCR, yet TCRdb's version contains in-frame clones alone and is incomplete. The profile shows over 100,000 clones, over 65% of them singletons. The sample consisted of PBMCs. The receptors stem from a female donor in good health and CMV-seropositive.

The chain is built from TRBV7-3 and TRBJ2-3; D gene uncertain. The V gene's germline CDR1 is SGHTA and CDR2 FQGTGA. Trimming cost V 1 base and J 1 base, with 3 bases left between them. CDR3 length equals 13 residues. CDR3 sequence (DNA): TGTGCCAGCAGCTTAATCGGCACAGATACGCAGTATTTT. This encodes CASSLIGTDTQYF.

The chain couples TRBV7-6 to TRBJ2-7; TRBD2 matches 13 bases. The CDR3 extends over 15 amino acids. Germline CDR1 reads SGHVS; CDR2 reads FNYEAQ. Germline trimming cut 5 bases from V and 2 bases from J; bases unmatched to any gene: 3. CDR3 sequence reads: CASSHTSGGAYEQYF. As DNA, the CDR3 is TGTGCCAGCAGCCACACTAGCGGGGGGGCCTACGAGCAGTACTTC.

This clone was observed a few times. The V call is TRBV9, the J call TRBJ2-3; D might be TRBD2 (6 bases). The germline V and J ends were trimmed by 3 bases and 0 bases, with 17 bases remaining between them. The CDR3 extends over 17 amino acids. Germline V CDR1 and CDR2: SGDLS, YYNGEE. CDR3 region: CASSAFLFAGSTDTQYF. Written as DNA, the CDR3 is TGTGCCAGCAGCGCGTTCCTTTTTGCGGGGAGCACAGATACGCAGTATTTT.

This chain connects TRBV6-1 to TRBJ1-2, with a weak D call TRBD1 (5 bases). Germline V gives CDR1 MNHNS, CDR2 SASEGT. Trimming stripped 4 bases from V and 5 bases from J, with 11 bases between. The CDR3 spans 13 residues. CDR3 nucleotide sequence: TGTGCCAGCAGTGTGGGGCAGATGTATGGCTACACCTTC. Translated, it gives CASSVGQMYGYTF.

As regards this clone: A read error may account for a junction end that differs from germline. The chain employs TRBV14 and TRBJ2-3, with D possibly TRBD1 on 5 matching bases. Germline assignment: CDR1 SGHDN and CDR2 FVKESK. This CDR3 comprises 12 residues. The CDR3 nucleotides are TGTGCCAGCAGCCCGACCACAGGTACGCAGTATTTT. The encoded protein is CASSPTTGTQYF.

The chain combines TRBV5-1 with TRBJ2-7; possible D gene TRBD2, 6 bases. Trimming removed 2 bases at V and 6 bases at J, with 12 bases between. Germline V gene data show CDR1 as SGHRS and CDR2 as YFSETQ. The CDR3 is 13 amino acids. The CDR3 region has the DNA TGCGCCAGCAGCTTCGGAGGGGACTCCGAGCAGTACTTC. This sequence encodes CASSFGGDSEQYF. The variable domain in full, completed from reference TRBV5-1 and TRBJ2-7, reads KAGVTQTPRYLIKTRGQQVTLSCSPISGHRSVSWYQQTPGQGLQFLFEYFSETQRNKGNFPGRFSGRQFSNSRSEMNVSTLELGDSALYLCASSFGGDSEQYFGPGTRLTVT.

The V gene is TRBV18, the J gene TRBJ2-1, with 7 bases lining up with TRBD1. The CDR3 has 15 residues. The germline V gene has CDR1 KGHSH and CDR2 LQKENI. V was clipped by 3 bases and J by 3 bases; unmatched bases: 5. In DNA, the CDR3 is TGTGCCAGCTCACCTGCCGGGACAGACTACAATGAGCAGTTCTTC. Its protein product is CASSPAGTDYNEQFF.

For the CDR3, the DNA is TGTGCCAGCAGCGACGCGGAGTTTACAGATACGCAGTATTTT. Amino acid sequence: CASSDAEFTDTQYF. The V and J genes are TRBV6-5 and TRBJ2-3; D remains unclear. Per germline, CDR1 MNHEY and CDR2 SVGAGI. The V end was cut by 6 bases, the J end by 3 bases, with 13 bases between. This CDR3 comprises 14 residues.

The chain is built from TRBV27 and TRBJ2-1, with D tentatively TRBD2 (5 bases). The ends were cut back, 3 bases at V and 4 bases at J, with 7 bases in the middle. This CDR3 is 13 amino acids long. Germline CDR1 reads MNHEY; CDR2 reads SMNVEV (reference sequence). Here the CDR3 DNA reads TGTGCCAGCAGTTTCGGAGGTTACAATGAGCAGTTCTTC. Amino acid sequence: CASSFGGYNEQFF.

The V call is TRBV6-1, the J call TRBJ2-6; 9 nucleotides agree with TRBD2. Germline V gene data show CDR1 as MNHNS and CDR2 as SASEGT. J lost 4 bases, V lost 7 bases, and 5 bases had no gene match. The CDR3 is made up of 15 amino acids. For the CDR3, the DNA is TGTGCCAGCAACGCGGGGGGGGCCGGGGCCAACGTCCTGACTTTC. Its protein product is CASNAGGAGANVLTF.

This rearrangement joins TRBV29-1 to TRBJ1-1, with 7 bases that match TRBD1. After removal of 4 bases from V and 4 bases from J, the junction contained 3 bases not matched to a gene. Looked up from germline, CDR1 is SQVTM and CDR2 is ANQGSEA. The CDR3 spans 12 residues. Here the CDR3 reads CSVVQGPTEAFF. CDR3 bases: TGCAGCGTTGTACAGGGGCCCACTGAAGCTTTCTTT.

The chain employs TRBV6-5 and TRBJ2-7; 10 bases fit TRBD2. With V trimmed by 3 bases and J by 4 bases, 6 bases remained unmatched. Germline CDR1 is MNHEY and CDR2 is SVGAGI. CDR3 length: 15 residues. CDR3 sequence: CASSYIASGGYEQYF. The DNA of the CDR3 is TGTGCCAGCAGTTATATAGCTAGCGGGGGATACGAGCAGTACTTC.

The table lists this clone with a few counts. The chain uses TRBV29-1 and TRBJ1-3; 7 nucleotides align to TRBD1. Germline assignment: CDR1 SQVTM and CDR2 ANQGSEA. J gave up 2 bases and V 6 bases, and 10 bases lay outside the gene matches. This CDR3 contains 15 residues. CDR3 DNA: TGCAGCGTGTTGGGGGGTCAGGGGGCTGGAAACACCATATATTTT. Translated: CSVLGGQGAGNTIYF.

V gene TRBV30 combines with J gene TRBJ2-5, with 11 bases lining up with TRBD2. The J call may be wrong; the DNA end is better matched by TRBJ2-7. Germline CDR1 reads GTSNPN; CDR2 reads SVGIG (reference sequence). The CDR3 runs to 16 residues. The CDR3 spells CAWTSGRNFHSYEQYF. CDR3 coding DNA: TGTGCCTGGACTAGCGGGAGGAACTTCCACAGCTACGAGCAGTACTTC.

The chain recombines TRBV5-4 with TRBJ2-2; 7 bases map to TRBD1. The CDR3 is 16 residues long. The ends lost 4 bases at V and 4 bases at J; junction bases unmatched: 10. CDR1 is SGHNT and CDR2 is YYREEE in the germline V gene (reference sequence). The DNA of the CDR3 is TGTGCCAGCAGCGGACCGGGACAGCTGTCCACCGGGGAGCTGTTTTTT. This translates into CASSGPGQLSTGELFF. Filled out from reference TRBV5-4 and TRBJ2-2, the complete variable domain reads ETGVTQSPTHLIKTRGQQVTLRCSSQSGHNTVSWYQQALGQGPQFIFQYYREEENGRGNFPPRFSGLQFPNYSSELNVNALELDDSALYLCASSGPGQLSTGELFFGEGSRLTVL.

The sample holds a few counts of this clone. The rearrangement links TRBV12-5 to TRBJ2-3; D gene unclear. Germline V gene data show CDR1 as LGHNT and CDR2 as FRNRAP. The CDR3 spans 13 residues. V lost 2 bases to trimming and J lost 2 bases, with 5 bases between them. CDR3 sequence reads: CASGLPNTDTQYF. The DNA of the CDR3 is TGTGCTAGTGGTTTGCCCAACACAGATACGCAGTATTTT.